This TCR beta chain was profiled in a study of Ad26.COV2.S vaccination and SARS-CoV-2 variants. Trimming removed 5 bases from V and 4 bases from J, with 12 bases in between. Germline V CDR1 and CDR2: SEHNR, FQNEAQ (reference sequence). There are 14 residues in the CDR3. Concerning this clone itself: Its antigen is undetermined.

Repertoires were generated with immunoSEQ multiplex PCR, while TCRdb's copy carries only in-frame clones and drops some. The sample consists of about 180,000 clones, around 90% of them appearing once. The study's findings and limits: Analyses of TCR breadth and depth may have underestimated total T cell responses.

This sequence joins TRBV7-9 and TRBJ1-5; D might be TRBD1 (6 bases). The sequenced sample was peripheral blood, obtained after recovery from COVID-19. The receptor was derived from a human donor who had recovered from COVID-19. The CDR3 DNA follows: TGTGCCAGCAGCCTAACAGGACAGAATCAGCCCCAGCATTTT. Its translation: CASSLTGQNQPQHF.